Shown below are 4 T cell receptor beta chains from a single sample sequenced in a study of monozygotic twins with inflammatory bowel disease. One entry per CDR3 protein, without DNA, is what TCRdb gives after re-calling the 5' RACE reads. The ten top clones account for around 6.8%, within a sample of roughly 160,000 distinct CDR3 sequences. The sequencing input was blood. These receptors were obtained from a human donor with ulcerative colitis or Crohn's disease, or a healthy co-twin of an affected twin (not recorded which).

The rearrangement uses TRBV27 and TRBJ2-3; TCRdb gives TRBD1 as the D gene, but with no DNA this cannot be confirmed. Germline CDR1 and CDR2: MNHEY and SMNVEV (reference sequence). There are 15 residues in the CDR3. The CDR3 reads CASSGDRGYTDTQYF.

CDR3: CASGLAVGTYEQYF. The chain recombines TRBV27 with TRBJ2-7; as DNA is missing, the TRBD2 call by TCRdb cannot be tested. The CDR3 extends over 14 amino acids. In germline, CDR1 is MNHEY, CDR2 SMNVEV (reference sequence).

CDR3 in amino acids: CASSLQGGSGYGYTF. The V call is TRBV4-1, the J call TRBJ1-2; TCRdb lists TRBD1, though no DNA is available to test this call. The length of the CDR3 is 15 residues. Germline V gene sequence: CDR1 MGHRA, CDR2 YSYEKL.

This sequence joins TRBV19 and TRBJ1-1; TCRdb designates TRBD1, a call that cannot be tested without DNA. CDR1 and CDR2 (germline): LNHDA, SQIVND (reference sequence). The CDR3 length is 15 residues. CDR3 in amino acids: CASSSLGGPNTEAFF.